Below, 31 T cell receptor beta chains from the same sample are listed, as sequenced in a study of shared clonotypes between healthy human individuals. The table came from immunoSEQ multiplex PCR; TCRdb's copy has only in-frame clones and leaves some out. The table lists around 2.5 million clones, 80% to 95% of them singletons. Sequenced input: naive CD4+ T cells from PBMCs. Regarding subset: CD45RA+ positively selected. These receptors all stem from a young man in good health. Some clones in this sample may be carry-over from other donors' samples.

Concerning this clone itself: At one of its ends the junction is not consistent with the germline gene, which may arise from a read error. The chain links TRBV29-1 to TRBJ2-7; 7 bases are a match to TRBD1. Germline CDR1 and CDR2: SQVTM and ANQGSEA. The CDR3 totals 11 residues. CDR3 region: CSVGQRGQLNF. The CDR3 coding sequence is TGCAGCGTTGGGCAGAGGGGACAGTTGAACTTC.

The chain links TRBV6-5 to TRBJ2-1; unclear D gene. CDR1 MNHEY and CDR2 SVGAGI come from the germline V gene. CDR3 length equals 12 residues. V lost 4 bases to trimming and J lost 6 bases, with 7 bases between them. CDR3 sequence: CASSSIVNEQFF. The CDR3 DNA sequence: TGTGCCAGCAGTTCCATTGTCAATGAGCAGTTCTTC.

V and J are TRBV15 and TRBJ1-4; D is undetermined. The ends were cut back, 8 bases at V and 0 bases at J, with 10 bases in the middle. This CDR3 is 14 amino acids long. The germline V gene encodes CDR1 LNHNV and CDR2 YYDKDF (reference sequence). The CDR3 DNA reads TGTGCCACCGAGGGAGGTGCAACTAATGAAAAACTGTTTTTT. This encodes CATEGGATNEKLFF.

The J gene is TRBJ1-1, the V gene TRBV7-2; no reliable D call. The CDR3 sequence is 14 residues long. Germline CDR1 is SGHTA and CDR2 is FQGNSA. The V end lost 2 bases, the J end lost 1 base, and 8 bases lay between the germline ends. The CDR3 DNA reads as TGTGCCAGCAGCTTATACGGGCCGAACACTGAAGCTTTCTTT. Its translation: CASSLYGPNTEAFF. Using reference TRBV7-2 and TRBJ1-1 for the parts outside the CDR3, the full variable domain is GAGVSQSPSNKVTEKGKDVELRCDPISGHTALYWYRQSLGQGLEFLIYFQGNSAPDKSGLPSDRFSAERTGGSVSTLTIQRTQQEDSAVYLCASSLYGPNTEAFFGQGTRLTVV.

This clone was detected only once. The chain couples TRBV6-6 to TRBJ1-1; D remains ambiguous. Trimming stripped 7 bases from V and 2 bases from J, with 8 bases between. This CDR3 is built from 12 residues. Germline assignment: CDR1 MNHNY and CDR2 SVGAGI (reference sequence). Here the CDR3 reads CASIRANTEAFF. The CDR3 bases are TGTGCCAGCATAAGGGCCAACACTGAAGCTTTCTTT.

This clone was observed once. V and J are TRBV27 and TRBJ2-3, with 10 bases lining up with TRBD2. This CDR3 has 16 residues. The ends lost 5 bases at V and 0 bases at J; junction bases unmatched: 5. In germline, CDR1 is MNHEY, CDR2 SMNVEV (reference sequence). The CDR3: CASSRTSGSSTDTQYF. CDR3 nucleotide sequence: TGTGCCAGCAGTAGGACTAGCGGATCTAGCACAGATACGCAGTATTTT.

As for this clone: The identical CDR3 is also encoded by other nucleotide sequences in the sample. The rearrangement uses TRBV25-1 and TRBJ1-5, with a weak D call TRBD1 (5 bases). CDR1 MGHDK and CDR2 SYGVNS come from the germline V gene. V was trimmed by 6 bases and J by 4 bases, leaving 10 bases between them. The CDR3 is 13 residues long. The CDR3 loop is CASSDRGNQPQHF. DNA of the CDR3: TGTGCCAGCAGCGACCGGGGGAATCAGCCCCAGCATTTT.

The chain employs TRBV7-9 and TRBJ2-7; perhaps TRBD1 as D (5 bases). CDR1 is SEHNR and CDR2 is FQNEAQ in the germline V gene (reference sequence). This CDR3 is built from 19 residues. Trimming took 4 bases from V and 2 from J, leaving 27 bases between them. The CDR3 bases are TGTGCCAGCAGCTCGCAAAAAGTCTCTGACAGAAACAACCCCTACGAGCAGTACTTC. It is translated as CASSSQKVSDRNNPYEQYF.

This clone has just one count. CDR3 residues: CSARGTSGNLRETQYF. The CDR3 nucleotides read TGCAGCGCCCGAGGGACTAGCGGGAACCTTAGGGAGACCCAGTACTTC. This rearrangement joins TRBV29-1 to TRBJ2-5, with 13 bases aligning to TRBD2. J was trimmed by 5 bases and V by 7 bases; bases with no gene match: 13. From germline, CDR1 is SQVTM and CDR2 ANQGSEA. There are 16 residues in the CDR3.

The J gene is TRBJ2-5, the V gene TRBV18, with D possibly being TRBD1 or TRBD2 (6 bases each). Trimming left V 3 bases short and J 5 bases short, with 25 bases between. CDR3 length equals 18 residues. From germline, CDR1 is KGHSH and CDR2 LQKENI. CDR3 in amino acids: CASSPLRLGGTQFETQYF. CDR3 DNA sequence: TGTGCCAGCTCACCCCTGCGGCTCGGCGGGACACAATTTGAGACCCAGTACTTC.

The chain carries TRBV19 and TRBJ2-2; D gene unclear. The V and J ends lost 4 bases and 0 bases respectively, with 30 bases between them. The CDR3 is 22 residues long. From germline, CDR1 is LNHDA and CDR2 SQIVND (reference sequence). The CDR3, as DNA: TGTGCCAGTAGTAGTCCCTCCCGGTGGGTCTGGATAACAACCCCGAACACCGGGGAGCTGTTTTTT. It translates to CASSSPSRWVWITTPNTGELFF.

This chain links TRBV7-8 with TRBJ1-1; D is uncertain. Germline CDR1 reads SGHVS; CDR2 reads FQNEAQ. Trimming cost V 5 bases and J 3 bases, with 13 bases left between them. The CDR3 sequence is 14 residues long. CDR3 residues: CASSLHRIYTEAFF. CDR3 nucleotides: TGTGCCAGCAGCCTGCACAGAATTTACACTGAAGCTTTCTTT.

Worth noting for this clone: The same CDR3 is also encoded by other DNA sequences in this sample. The CDR3 is CASSYSGGRGNEQFF. The CDR3 DNA is TGTGCCAGCAGTTACTCAGGCGGGAGGGGGAATGAGCAGTTCTTC. This chain joins TRBV6-5 and TRBJ2-1; 9 bases match TRBD2. Germline V CDR1 and CDR2: MNHEY, SVGAGI. J gave up 7 bases and V 0 bases, and 4 bases lay outside the gene matches. The CDR3 spans 15 residues.

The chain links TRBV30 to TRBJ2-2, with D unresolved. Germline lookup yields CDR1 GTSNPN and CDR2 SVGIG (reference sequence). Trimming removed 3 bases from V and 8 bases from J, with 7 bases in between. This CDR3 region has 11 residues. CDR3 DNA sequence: TGTGCCTGGAGCCCGGTGGGGGAGCTGTTTTTT. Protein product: CAWSPVGELFF.

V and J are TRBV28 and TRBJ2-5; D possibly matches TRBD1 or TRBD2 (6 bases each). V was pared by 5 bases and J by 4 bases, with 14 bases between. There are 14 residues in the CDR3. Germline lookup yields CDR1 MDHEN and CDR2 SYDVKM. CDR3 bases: TGTGCCAGCAGTCGATGGGGGGCAGGAGAGACCCAGTACTTC. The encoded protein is CASSRWGAGETQYF.

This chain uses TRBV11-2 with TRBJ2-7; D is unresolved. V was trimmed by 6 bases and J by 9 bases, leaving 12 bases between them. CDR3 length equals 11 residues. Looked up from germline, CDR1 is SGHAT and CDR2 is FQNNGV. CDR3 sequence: CASSSSYGQYF. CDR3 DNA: TGTGCCAGCAGTTCCAGCTATGGGCAGTACTTC.

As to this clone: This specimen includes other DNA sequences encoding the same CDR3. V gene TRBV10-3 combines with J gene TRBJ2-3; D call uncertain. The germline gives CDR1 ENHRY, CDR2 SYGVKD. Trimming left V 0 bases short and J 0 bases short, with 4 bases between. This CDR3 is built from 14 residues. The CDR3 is CAISESRSTDTQYF. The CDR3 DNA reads TGTGCCATCAGTGAGTCAAGGAGCACAGATACGCAGTATTTT.

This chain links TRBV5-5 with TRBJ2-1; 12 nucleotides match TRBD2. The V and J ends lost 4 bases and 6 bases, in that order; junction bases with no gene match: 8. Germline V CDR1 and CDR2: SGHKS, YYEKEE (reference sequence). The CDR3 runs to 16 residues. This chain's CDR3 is CASSRTGLAGSNEQFF. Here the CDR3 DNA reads TGTGCCAGCAGCCGGACCGGACTAGCGGGAAGCAATGAGCAGTTCTTC. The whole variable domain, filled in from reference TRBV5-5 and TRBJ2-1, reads DAGVTQSPTHLIKTRGQQVTLRCSPISGHKSVSWYQQVLGQGPQFIFQYYEKEERGRGNFPDRFSARQFPNYSSELNVNALLLGDSALYLCASSRTGLAGSNEQFFGPGTRLTVL.

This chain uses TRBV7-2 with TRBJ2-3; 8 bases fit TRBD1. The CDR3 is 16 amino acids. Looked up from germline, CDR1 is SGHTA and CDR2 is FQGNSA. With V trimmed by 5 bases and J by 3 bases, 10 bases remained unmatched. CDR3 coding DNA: TGTGCCAGCAGCCTCCGACAGGGGAGTCGGACAGATACGCAGTATTTT. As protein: CASSLRQGSRTDTQYF.

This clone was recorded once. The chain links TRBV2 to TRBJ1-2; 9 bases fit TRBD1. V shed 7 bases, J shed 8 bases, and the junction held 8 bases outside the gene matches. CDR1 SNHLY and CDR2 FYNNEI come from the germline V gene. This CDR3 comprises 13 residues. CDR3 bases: TGTGCCAGCATCTACAGGGGGCGGGGCGGCTACACCTTC. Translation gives CASIYRGRGGYTF.

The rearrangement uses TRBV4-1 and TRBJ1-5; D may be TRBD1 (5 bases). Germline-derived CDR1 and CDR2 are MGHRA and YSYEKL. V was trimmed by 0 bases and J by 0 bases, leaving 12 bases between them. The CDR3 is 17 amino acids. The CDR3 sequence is CASSQEGRVDSNQPQHF. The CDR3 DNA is TGCGCCAGCAGCCAAGAAGGCAGGGTAGATAGCAATCAGCCCCAGCATTTT.

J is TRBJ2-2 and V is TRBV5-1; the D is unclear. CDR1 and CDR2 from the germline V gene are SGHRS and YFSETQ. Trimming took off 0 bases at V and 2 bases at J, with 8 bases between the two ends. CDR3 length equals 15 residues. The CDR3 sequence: CASSLGGFNTGELFF. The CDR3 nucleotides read TGCGCCAGCAGCTTGGGTGGCTTTAACACCGGGGAGCTGTTTTTT.

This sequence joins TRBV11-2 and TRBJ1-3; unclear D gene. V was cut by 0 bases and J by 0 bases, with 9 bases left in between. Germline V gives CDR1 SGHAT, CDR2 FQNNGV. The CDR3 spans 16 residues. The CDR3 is CASSLDLPSSGNTIYF. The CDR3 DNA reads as TGTGCCAGCAGCTTAGATCTTCCCAGCTCTGGAAACACCATATATTTT.

Here the CDR3 DNA reads TGCAGCGTTGAAGACCCCCGGGACGAGCAGTTCTTC. Residues: CSVEDPRDEQFF. This chain connects TRBV29-1 to TRBJ2-1; tentatively, D is TRBD1 or TRBD2 (5 bases each). There are 12 residues in the CDR3. Germline V gene sequence: CDR1 SQVTM, CDR2 ANQGSEA. Between the trimmed V and J ends, which lost 0 bases and 10 bases, there was a span of 10 bases.

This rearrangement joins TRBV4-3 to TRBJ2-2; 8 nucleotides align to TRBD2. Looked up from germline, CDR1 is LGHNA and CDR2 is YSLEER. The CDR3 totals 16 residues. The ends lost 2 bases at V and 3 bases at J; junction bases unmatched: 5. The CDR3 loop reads CASSQMTGGDTGELFF. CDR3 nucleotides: TGCGCCAGCAGCCAAATGACCGGGGGGGACACCGGGGAGCTGTTTTTT.

Written as DNA, the CDR3 is TGTGCCAGCAGGGGGACTAGCGGGACGCACGAGCAGTACTTC. It codes for CASRGTSGTHEQYF. The chain is built from TRBV2 and TRBJ2-7; TRBD2 matches at 13 bases. The CDR3 is made up of 14 amino acids. V lost 6 bases, J lost 5 bases, and 4 bases stayed unmatched. Germline CDR1 SNHLY, CDR2 FYNNEI.

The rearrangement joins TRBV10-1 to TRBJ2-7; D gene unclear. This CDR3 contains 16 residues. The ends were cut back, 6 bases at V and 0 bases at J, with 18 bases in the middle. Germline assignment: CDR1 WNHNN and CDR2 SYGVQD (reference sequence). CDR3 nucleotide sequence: TGCGCCAGCAGCCGAGGCGGCGCGTCTAGCTCCTACGAGCAGTACTTC. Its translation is CASSRGGASSSYEQYF.

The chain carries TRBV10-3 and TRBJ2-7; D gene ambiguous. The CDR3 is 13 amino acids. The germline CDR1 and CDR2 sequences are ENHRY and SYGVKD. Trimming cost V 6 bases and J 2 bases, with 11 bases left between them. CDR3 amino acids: CAIRGDDPYEQYF. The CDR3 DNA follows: TGTGCCATCAGGGGCGATGACCCCTACGAGCAGTACTTC.

The chain's CDR3 is CASRRTGANTGELFF. The CDR3 nucleotides are TGCGCCAGCAGGCGGACAGGGGCGAACACCGGGGAGCTGTTTTTT. This sequence joins TRBV4-1 and TRBJ2-2, with 9 bases matching TRBD1. V shed 6 bases and J 0 bases; nucleotides not matched to a gene: 2. The CDR3 covers 15 residues. Germline CDR1 MGHRA, CDR2 YSYEKL.

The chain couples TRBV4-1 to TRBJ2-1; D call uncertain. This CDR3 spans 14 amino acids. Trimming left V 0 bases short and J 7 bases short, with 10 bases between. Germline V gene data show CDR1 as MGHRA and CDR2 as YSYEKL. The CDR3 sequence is CASSQDPTRNEQFF. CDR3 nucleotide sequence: TGCGCCAGCAGCCAAGATCCTACGAGGAATGAGCAGTTCTTC.

The CDR3 DNA reads as TGTGCCAGCGTATCGGGACAGCGTTACGAGCAGTACTTC. Protein product: CASVSGQRYEQYF. The chain employs TRBV28 and TRBJ2-7, with 7 bases lining up with TRBD1. Per the germline V gene, CDR1 is MDHEN and CDR2 is SYDVKM. The CDR3 is 13 amino acids. With V trimmed by 8 bases and J by 4 bases, 8 bases remained unmatched.